The rows below give T cell receptor beta chains drawn from one sample of a study of blood T cell repertoires in COVID-19. Assay: immunoSEQ multiplex PCR; the TCRdb copy retains only in-frame clones and omits some. The table has about 250,000 clones, about four fifths seen once. Material: peripheral blood. Receptors were obtained from a man aged 35 to 55 with active or convalescent COVID-19. Each CDR3 is given without its conserved first and last residue. Fields, in order: V gene, J gene, clone size, CDR3 protein. Clone size is not always given. Where it is, it says once, few, many or a class for expanded clones.

v_call: TRBV7-2
j_call: TRBJ1-6
clone_size: -
cdr3_aa: ASSSHAGTGVPLH

v_call: TRBV7-9
j_call: TRBJ2-7
clone_size: few
cdr3_aa: ASSLGPHTNSYEQY

v_call: TRBV29-1
j_call: TRBJ1-5
clone_size: -
cdr3_aa: SVALSNSGSQPQH

v_call: TRBV6-5
j_call: TRBJ2-4
clone_size: -
cdr3_aa: ASTGEVAKNIQY

v_call: TRBV28
j_call: TRBJ1-5
clone_size: -
cdr3_aa: ASSSPYQPQH

v_call: TRBV7-2
j_call: TRBJ1-1
clone_size: -
cdr3_aa: ASSLARGTEAF

v_call: TRBV30
j_call: TRBJ1-5
clone_size: once
cdr3_aa: AWSLRGDQPQH

v_call: TRBV18
j_call: TRBJ1-5
clone_size: -
cdr3_aa: ASSGDIYSNQPQH

v_call: TRBV5-6
j_call: TRBJ2-7
clone_size: -
cdr3_aa: ASTLFQGKEQY

v_call: TRBV3-1/TRBV3-2
j_call: TRBJ2-5
clone_size: -
cdr3_aa: ASSHRLAGGAQETQY

v_call: TRBV19
j_call: TRBJ2-3
clone_size: -
cdr3_aa: ASSERGGLLSTDTQY

v_call: TRBV19
j_call: TRBJ1-2
clone_size: -
cdr3_aa: ASSPGTADNYGYT

v_call: TRBV7-2
j_call: TRBJ1-2
clone_size: -
cdr3_aa: ASSLGAGGYYGYT

v_call: TRBV7-2
j_call: TRBJ1-5
clone_size: -
cdr3_aa: ASSSRGGNQPQH

v_call: TRBV30
j_call: TRBJ2-6
clone_size: -
cdr3_aa: ACGQGSGTGANVLT

v_call: TRBV19
j_call: TRBJ2-7
clone_size: -
cdr3_aa: ASSIGTGGHYEQY

v_call: TRBV3-1/TRBV3-2
j_call: TRBJ2-7
clone_size: -
cdr3_aa: ASSPDSSYEQY

v_call: TRBV11-3
j_call: TRBJ1-6
clone_size: -
cdr3_aa: ASSFDGDNSPLH

v_call: TRBV10-3
j_call: TRBJ1-2
clone_size: -
cdr3_aa: AISETQGSLPYGYT

v_call: TRBV29-1
j_call: TRBJ2-4
clone_size: -
cdr3_aa: SVSQGEGDIQY

v_call: TRBV7-2
j_call: TRBJ2-4
clone_size: -
cdr3_aa: ASSFDRPKNIQY

v_call: TRBV4-1
j_call: TRBJ1-5
clone_size: many
cdr3_aa: ASRQTGGLDQPQH

v_call: TRBV15
j_call: TRBJ2-7
clone_size: -
cdr3_aa: ATSRDRATYEQY

v_call: TRBV4-1
j_call: TRBJ1-4
clone_size: -
cdr3_aa: ASSQEDHGTPF

v_call: TRBV24-1
j_call: TRBJ1-2
clone_size: -
cdr3_aa: ATSDFRAGGSNYGYT

v_call: TRBV9
j_call: TRBJ2-7
clone_size: -
cdr3_aa: ASSVGLAGSYEQY

v_call: TRBV7-2
j_call: TRBJ1-4
clone_size: -
cdr3_aa: ASSRGYFNEKLF

v_call: TRBV5-6
j_call: TRBJ1-1
clone_size: -
cdr3_aa: ASSFWAQGARRTF

v_call: TRBV28
j_call: TRBJ1-2
clone_size: -
cdr3_aa: ASSLSSYGYT

v_call: TRBV2
j_call: TRBJ2-7
clone_size: -
cdr3_aa: ASRQGAYEQY

v_call: TRBV27
j_call: TRBJ2-5
clone_size: -
cdr3_aa: ASSFNGGHQETQY

v_call: TRBV5-1
j_call: TRBJ1-4
clone_size: -
cdr3_aa: ASSENWDTANEKLF

v_call: TRBV2
j_call: TRBJ1-1
clone_size: once
cdr3_aa: ASTEYTEAF

v_call: TRBV12-3/TRBV12-4
j_call: TRBJ2-7
clone_size: -
cdr3_aa: ASSLGGEQY

v_call: TRBV3-1/TRBV3-2
j_call: TRBJ2-7
clone_size: -
cdr3_aa: ASSQGAGGLEQY

v_call: TRBV7-2
j_call: TRBJ1-2
clone_size: few
cdr3_aa: ASSPGGTEGYGYT

v_call: TRBV30
j_call: TRBJ1-2
clone_size: -
cdr3_aa: AWSGGTFFGYT

v_call: TRBV6-5
j_call: TRBJ2-5
clone_size: -
cdr3_aa: ASRQGQRAWETQY

v_call: TRBV30
j_call: TRBJ1-6
clone_size: -
cdr3_aa: AWSNRQRRASSYNSPLH

v_call: TRBV19
j_call: TRBJ2-2
clone_size: -
cdr3_aa: ASSPRDGTGGRGTGELF

v_call: TRBV19
j_call: TRBJ1-2
clone_size: many
cdr3_aa: ASSPLGGYGYT

v_call: TRBV6-2/TRBV6-3
j_call: TRBJ1-2
clone_size: many
cdr3_aa: ASSYTGYGYT

v_call: TRBV18
j_call: TRBJ1-1
clone_size: few
cdr3_aa: ASSPQREERAEAF

v_call: TRBV6-1
j_call: TRBJ1-6
clone_size: -
cdr3_aa: ASSEALGGTNSPLH

v_call: TRBV6-1
j_call: TRBJ1-2
clone_size: -
cdr3_aa: ASSEFRGSNYGYT

v_call: TRBV4-2
j_call: TRBJ1-1
clone_size: few
cdr3_aa: ASSQGGVMNTEAF

v_call: TRBV27
j_call: TRBJ1-1
clone_size: -
cdr3_aa: ASTTVAMRDTEAF